This TCR beta chain came from a study of identical twins. This clonotype was seen a handful of times. TCRdb reanalysed the 5' RACE reads using MiXCR and keeps one entry per CDR3 protein. The data show about 470,000 distinct CDR3 sequences, approximately 25% seen once. CDR1 is SGHRS and CDR2 is YFSETQ in the germline V gene. The CDR3 totals 13 residues. Trimming pared 4 bases from V and 7 bases from J, leaving 11 bases between. This sample was also put to use in a study of T cells expressing NK-cell markers.

This receptor was obtained from a woman in her late teens or twenties in good health. Sequencing used CD4+ T cells sorted from blood. The chain joins TRBV5-1 to TRBJ2-2; D gene ambiguous. CDR3 DNA sequence: TGCGCCAGCAGCCTTAAACTGGACGGGGAGCTGTTTTTT. Translated: CASSLKLDGELFF.